A single T cell receptor (beta chain) is shown here with its context. Its specificity is unknown. These data belong to a study of T cell responses to AZD1222 COVID-19 vaccine. About the research overall: Second-dose intervals of approximately 4 or approximately 12 weeks were pooled.

The germline V and J ends were trimmed by 0 bases and 1 base, with 24 bases remaining between them. This CDR3 contains 20 residues. TCRdb's table, derived via immunoSEQ multiplex PCR, lists solely in-frame clones and lacks some. The sample shows 100,000 to 150,000 clones, over 75% of them seen only once. Study-wide results and caveats: Repertoire collection took place solely once the T cell response had peaked. Clonal diversity was possibly underestimated, and white British individuals and females predominated among donors.

Sequencing used peripheral blood, obtained on day 0 of AZD1222 vaccination. The rearrangement joins TRBV23-1 to TRBJ1-1, with a tentative D call TRBD1 (5 bases). TRBV23-1 is reported as an ORF; its role is uncertain. This TCR was recovered from an adult in good health. CDR3 loop: CASSQSGLEPPEGENTEAFF. The CDR3 DNA reads as TGCGCCAGCAGTCAATCGGGATTGGAGCCACCCGAAGGGGAGAACACTGAAGCTTTCTTT.